Listed here are 5 T cell receptor beta chains from one sample, sequenced in a study of cytomegalovirus exposure and HLA in healthy donors. The PCR was carried out with 60 Vbeta primers and 13 Jbeta primers. Only in-frame clones appear in the TCRdb table, and some are missing; sequencing was by immunoSEQ multiplex PCR. Among under 200,000 clones listed, 10% to 15% were seen once. Sequenced: PBMCs. These receptors were obtained from a man aged 45 to 65 in good health and CMV-seropositive.

The chain has TRBV28 and TRBJ2-1; possibly TRBD1 for D (5 bases). V was pared by 6 bases and J by 8 bases, with 11 bases between. The CDR3 is 12 amino acids. Germline CDR1 MDHEN, CDR2 SYDVKM. The CDR3 spells CASRPLGDEQFF. In DNA form, the CDR3 reads TGTGCCAGCAGACCTTTAGGGGATGAGCAGTTCTTC.

The genes are TRBV11-3 and TRBJ1-1; D not resolved. Trimming stripped 0 bases from V and 4 bases from J, with 15 bases between. From germline, CDR1 is SGHNT and CDR2 YENEEA. The CDR3 has 16 residues. Here the CDR3 DNA reads TGTGCCAGCAGCTTAGAATCCAGCGCGGGTGCCACTGAAGCTTTCTTT. Protein sequence: CASSLESSAGATEAFF. Together with reference TRBV11-3 and TRBJ1-1, the CDR3 gives the full variable domain: EAGVVQSPRYKIIEKKQPVAFWCNPISGHNTLYWYLQNLGQGPELLIRYENEEAVDDSQLPKDRFSAERLKGVDSTLKIQPAELGDSAVYLCASSLESSAGATEAFFGQGTRLTVV.

This clone has only a few counts. V is TRBV6-6 and J is TRBJ1-5, with D hard to call. The CDR3 has 15 amino acids. Trimming shortened V by 1 base and J by 0 bases, and 7 bases separated the two germline ends. Germline V gene sequence: CDR1 MNHNY, CDR2 SVGAGI (reference sequence). CDR3 nucleotide sequence: TGTGCCAGCAGTTACTGGGGAGATAGCAATCAGCCCCAGCATTTT. Residues: CASSYWGDSNQPQHF.

This rearrangement joins TRBV9 to TRBJ2-5; D perhaps matches TRBD1 (5 bases). The CDR3 has 11 residues. Trimming removed 4 bases from V and 5 bases from J, with 6 bases in between. Germline V CDR1 and CDR2: SGDLS, YYNGEE. CDR3 DNA: TGTGCCAGCAGCCCAGGGGAGACCCAGTACTTC. Translated: CASSPGETQYF.

V usage is TRBV6-4 and J usage is TRBJ2-2; TRBD1 is a possible D gene (6 bases). CDR1 and CDR2 from the germline V gene are MRHNA and SNTAGT. The CDR3 runs 14 residues. The V end lost 5 bases, the J end lost 5 bases, and 12 bases lay between the germline ends. CDR3 DNA: TGTGCCAGCAGTTCCGGGACAAAAACCGGGGAGCTGTTTTTT. This translates into CASSSGTKTGELFF.